This T cell receptor beta chain was recovered during a study of radiation and T cells in renal cell carcinoma. Looking at the study overall: Nephrectomy followed 15 Gy stereotactic body radiation by 4 weeks.

Trimming took 3 bases from V and 3 from J, leaving 12 bases between them. CDR1 is LNHDA, CDR2 SQIVND, per germline (reference sequence). There are 15 residues in the CDR3. The time point is: baseline pretreatment blood. This sample's treatment: 15 Gy SBRT to primary tumor, nephrectomy 4 weeks later. Some clones are missing from TCRdb's copy, which holds only in-frame ones; the method was immunoSEQ multiplex PCR. The table has 130,000 to 150,000 clones, approximately 90% seen once; the top ten hold around 4%. The chain links TRBV19 to TRBJ1-5; D might be TRBD1 (6 bases). The clonotype originates from a woman aged 70-85 years with renal cell carcinoma. The sample in question was blood, obtained from a patient whose treatment included radiotherapy and nephrectomy. CDR3 nucleotide sequence: TGTGCCAGTAGTATCCAACAGGGTTACAATCAGCCCCAGCATTTT. Its protein product is CASSIQQGYNQPQHF.